The source of this T cell receptor (beta chain) is a study of response to subunit inactivated influenza vaccine. The study, taken as a whole, reports: Authors suggested few new T cells are recruited by each seasonal influenza vaccination.

This clonotype was seen ten or more times. The target antigen is unknown. Germline-derived CDR1 and CDR2 are SGHKS and YYEKEE (reference sequence). Trimming left V 2 bases short and J 3 bases short, with 12 bases between. There are 15 residues in the CDR3. Via MiXCR, TCRdb re-called the RT-PCR reads, giving one row per CDR3 protein. The data hold some 540,000 distinct CDR3 sequences, with roughly 23% observed a single time. These data are also associated with another study on T cells expressing NK-cell markers. That report notes: With UMIs, 5'RACE template switching was used to make TCR beta cDNA. It was from sorted CD3+CD56+NKG2C+, CD3+CD56+NKG2C- and CD3+CD56-NKG2C+ T cells that TCR beta repertoires came. Eight donors were sequenced, seven testing HCMV-seropositive and one testing seronegative.

The rearrangement links TRBV5-5 to TRBJ2-1; D possibly corresponds to TRBD1 (5 bases). The specimen comprised CD4+ T cells sorted from PBMCs, sampled 11 to 12 days after vaccination. This TCR came from a man aged 45-65 years who received an inactivated influenza vaccine. DNA for the CDR3: TGTGCCAGCAGCTTAGCGCAGGGCGTCTACAATGAGCAGTTCTTC. Translation: CASSLAQGVYNEQFF.